The table lists the clone carrying this TCR beta chain with a few counts. Antigen specificity is unknown. Through a sample-barcoded 5' primer and a J-beta primer mix, a second PCR was run for roughly 7 to 12 cycles. Sequencing of every sample gave 3 million or more CDR3-containing paired-end reads. MiXCR was run by TCRdb on the 5' RACE reads, yielding one entry per CDR3 protein. Of about 780,000 distinct CDR3 sequences listed, around 45% are singletons. Healthy Caucasian individuals from Russia aged 6 to 90 served as donors. The data derive from a study of blood T cells in healthy people across ages. Broader study findings: Higher diversity, along with more naive CD4+ cells, distinguished long-lived donors from aged donors.

The V gene's germline CDR1 is MNHEY and CDR2 SVGEGT. The CDR3 has 17 residues. V shed 6 bases and J 6 bases; nucleotides not matched to a gene: 12. The genes are TRBV6-2 or TRBV6-3 and TRBJ2-1, with 12 bases identical to TRBD2. This clonotype originated in an elderly man in good health. Input material: blood. The CDR3 DNA sequence: TGTGCCAGCAGCCCCAGACTAGCGGGAGTACCCCGCAATGAGCAGTTCTTC. It specifies CASSPRLAGVPRNEQFF.